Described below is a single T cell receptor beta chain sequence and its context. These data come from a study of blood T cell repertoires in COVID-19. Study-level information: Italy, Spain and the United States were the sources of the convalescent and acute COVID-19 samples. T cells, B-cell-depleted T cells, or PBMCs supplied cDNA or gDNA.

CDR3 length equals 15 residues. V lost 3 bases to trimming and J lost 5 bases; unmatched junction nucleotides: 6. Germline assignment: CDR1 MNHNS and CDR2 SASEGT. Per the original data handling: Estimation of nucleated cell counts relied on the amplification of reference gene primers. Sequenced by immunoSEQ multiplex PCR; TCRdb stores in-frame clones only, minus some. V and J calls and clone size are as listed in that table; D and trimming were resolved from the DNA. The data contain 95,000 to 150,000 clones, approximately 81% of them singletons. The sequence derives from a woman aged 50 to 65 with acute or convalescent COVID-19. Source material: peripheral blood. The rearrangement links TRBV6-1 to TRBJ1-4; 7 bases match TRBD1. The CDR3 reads CASSEGAGGNEKLFF. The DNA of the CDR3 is TGTGCCAGCAGTGAGGGGGCAGGGGGGAATGAAAAACTGTTTTTT.